This entry lists 4 T cell receptor beta chains sequenced from one sample in a study of control samples from healthy donors and cancer patients. Clones were read by immunoSEQ multiplex PCR, and TCRdb kept only the in-frame ones, dropping some. Of about 120,000 clones detected, roughly 89% appear once; the ten largest clones hold 5.5% to 7%. Sequenced sample: blood. The receptor set was obtained from a young man in good health.

The chain couples TRBV6-6 to TRBJ1-2; D unclear. CDR3 length: 15 residues. The germline V gene has CDR1 MNHNY and CDR2 SVGAGI (reference sequence). The V end was cut by 0 bases, the J end by 5 bases, with 13 bases between. Here the CDR3 reads CASSYSSQEWYGYTF. The CDR3 nucleotides read TGTGCCAGCAGTTACTCAAGCCAGGAATGGTATGGCTACACCTTC.

The chain carries TRBV3-1 (or the pseudogene TRBV3-2) and TRBJ2-5; 15 nucleotides line up with TRBD2. With 5 bases clipped from V and 5 bases from J, the junction kept 12 bases outside the gene matches. The CDR3 is 18 residues long. Germline V lookup: CDR1 LGHDT, CDR2 YNNKEL (reference sequence). CDR3 nucleotide sequence: TGTGCCAGCAGCGCACCTCCGGGACTAGCGGGGGGAGGGGAGACCCAGTACTTC. This gives the protein CASSAPPGLAGGGETQYF.

The V gene is TRBV5-1, the J gene TRBJ2-5, with TRBD1 matching over 10 bases. The CDR3 is made up of 15 amino acids. CDR1 and CDR2 (germline): SGHRS, YFSETQ. The junction had 9 bases not matched to a gene; V was cut back by 6 bases and J by 4 bases. CDR3: CASTARQGAGETQYF. The CDR3 coding sequence is TGCGCCAGCACCGCGCGACAGGGGGCGGGAGAGACCCAGTACTTC.

J is TRBJ2-2 and V is TRBV11-2; D remains unclear. V was trimmed by 0 bases and J by 3 bases, leaving 5 bases between them. Germline CDR1 reads SGHAT; CDR2 reads FQNNGV. The CDR3 contains 14 residues. CDR3 in DNA: TGTGCCAGCAGCTTAGATCGGGACACCGGGGAGCTGTTTTTT. Its translation is CASSLDRDTGELFF.